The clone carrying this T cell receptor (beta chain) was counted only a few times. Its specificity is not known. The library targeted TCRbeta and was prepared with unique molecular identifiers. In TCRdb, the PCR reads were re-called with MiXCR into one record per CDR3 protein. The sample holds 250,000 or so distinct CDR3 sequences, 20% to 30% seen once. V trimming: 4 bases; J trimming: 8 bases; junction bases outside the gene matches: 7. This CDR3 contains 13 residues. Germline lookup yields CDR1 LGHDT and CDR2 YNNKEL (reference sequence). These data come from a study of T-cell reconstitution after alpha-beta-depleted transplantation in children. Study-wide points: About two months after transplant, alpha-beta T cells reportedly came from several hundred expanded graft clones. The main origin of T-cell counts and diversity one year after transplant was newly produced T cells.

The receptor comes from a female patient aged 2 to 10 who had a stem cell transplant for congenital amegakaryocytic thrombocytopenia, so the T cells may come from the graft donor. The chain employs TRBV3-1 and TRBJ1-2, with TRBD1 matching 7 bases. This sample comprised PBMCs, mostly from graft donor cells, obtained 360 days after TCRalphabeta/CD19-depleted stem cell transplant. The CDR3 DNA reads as TGTGCCAGCAGCCTTGCAGGGACAGACGGCTACACCTTC. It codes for CASSLAGTDGYTF. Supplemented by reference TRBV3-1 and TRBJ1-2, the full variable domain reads DTAVSQTPKYLVTQMGNDKSIKCEQNLGHDTMYWYKQDSKKFLKIMFSYNNKELIINETVPNRFSPKSPDKAHLNLHINSLELGDSAVYFCASSLAGTDGYTFGSGTRLTVV.